This TCR beta chain was observed in a study of regulatory T cells in long-lasting Graves disease. Study-wide results and caveats: Persistent disease samples used TRBV28, TRBJ1-2 and TRBJ2-5 preferentially.

Building of the TCR beta libraries involved iRepertoire HTBI primers and Arm-PCR of CDR3 regions. Original analysis: Sequenced samples collectively carried under 75 TRBV and approximately 15 TRBJ segments. TCRdb analysed the multiplex PCR reads with MiXCR anew, one entry per CDR3 protein. These V and J calls are TCRdb output, not the study's own analysis. The sample has 700,000 or so distinct CDR3 sequences; 25% to 30% are singletons. As to time point: persistent/refractory GD, antithyroid drugs over 5 years with positive TRAb. TCR sequences were obtained from RNA taken from PBMCs. The length of the CDR3 is 17 residues. V lost 0 bases and J 5 bases, leaving 20 bases between the germline ends. The germline V gene has CDR1 SGHRS and CDR2 YFSETQ. On this clonotype: The antigen remains unidentified.

The sequence derives from a female donor with Graves disease. Here the sequenced sample was peripheral blood mononuclear cells (PBMCs), taken when the disease was refractory, from a patient treated with antithyroid drugs. V usage is TRBV5-1 and J usage is TRBJ1-1, with D maybe TRBD1 (6 bases). CDR3 bases: TGCGCCAGCAGCTTGGCGGAAGGGGCAGGGGTGGGGACTGAAGCTTTCTTT. Translated, it gives CASSLAEGAGVGTEAFF. Variable domain in full (rest from reference TRBV5-1 and TRBJ1-1): KAGVTQTPRYLIKTRGQQVTLSCSPISGHRSVSWYQQTPGQGLQFLFEYFSETQRNKGNFPGRFSGRQFSNSRSEMNVSTLELGDSALYLCASSLAEGAGVGTEAFFGQGTRLTVV.